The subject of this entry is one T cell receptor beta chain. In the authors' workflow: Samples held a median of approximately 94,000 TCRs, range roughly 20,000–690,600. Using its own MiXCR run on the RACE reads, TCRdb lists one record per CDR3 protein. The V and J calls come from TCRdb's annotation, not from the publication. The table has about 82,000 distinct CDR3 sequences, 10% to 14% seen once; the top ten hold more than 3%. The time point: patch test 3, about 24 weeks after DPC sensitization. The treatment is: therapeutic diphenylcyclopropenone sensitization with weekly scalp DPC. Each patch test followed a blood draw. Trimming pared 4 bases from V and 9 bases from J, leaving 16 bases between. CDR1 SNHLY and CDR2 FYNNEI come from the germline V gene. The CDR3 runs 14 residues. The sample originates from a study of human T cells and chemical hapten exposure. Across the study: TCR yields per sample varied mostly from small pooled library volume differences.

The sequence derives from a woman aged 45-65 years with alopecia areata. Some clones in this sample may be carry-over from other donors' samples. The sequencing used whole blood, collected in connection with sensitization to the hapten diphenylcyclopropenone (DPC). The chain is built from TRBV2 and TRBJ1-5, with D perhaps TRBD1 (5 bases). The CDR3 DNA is TGTGCCAGCAGTGTGGACAACCCCAACCCGCCCCAGCATTTT. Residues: CASSVDNPNPPQHF. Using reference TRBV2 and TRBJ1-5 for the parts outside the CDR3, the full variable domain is EPEVTQTPSHQVTQMGQEVILRCVPISNHLYFYWYRQILGQKVEFLVSFYNNEISEKSEIFDDQFSVERPDGSNFTLKIRSTKLEDSAMYFCASSVDNPNPPQHFGDGTRLSIL.